This is a list of T cell receptor beta chains from one sample in a study of identical twins. TCRdb analysed the 5' RACE reads with MiXCR anew, one entry per CDR3 protein. The sample yields a few hundred thousand distinct CDR3 sequences, roughly 9% seen once. Material for sequencing was naive T cells sorted from blood. The source is a woman aged 50 to 60 in good health. Both conserved end residues are part of each CDR3. D genes are given only for firm matches. Size is stated for part of the rows, as once, few or many counts, or as a class when the clone is expanded.

D,J,V,size,DNA,CDR3
.,TRBJ2-7,TRBV7-8,.,TGTGCCAGCAGGGGACCCTCCTACGAGCAGTACTTC,CASRGPSYEQYF
.,TRBJ2-3,TRBV20-1,few,TGCAGTGCTCCACCCAGGGCGGCCAGCACAGATACGCAGTATTTT,CSAPPRAASTDTQYF
.,TRBJ2-7,TRBV2,few,TGTGCCAGCAGATATCACTACGAGCAGTACTTC,CASRYHYEQYF
TRBD2,TRBJ2-1,TRBV11-3,.,TGTGCCAGCAGTGAAGCGGGAGTGGGGAATGAGCAGTTCTTC,CASSEAGVGNEQFF
TRBD2,TRBJ2-1,TRBV5-1,.,TGCGCCAGCAGCTACCGACTAGCGGGAGCAATCAATGAGCAGTTCTTC,CASSYRLAGAINEQFF
TRBD2,TRBJ2-7,TRBV29-1,.,TGCAGCGTTGAAGGGTTAGCGGGGTACTACGAGCAGTACTTC,CSVEGLAGYYEQYF
.,TRBJ2-3,TRBV27,.,TGTGCCAGCAGTACAGGACTAATCACAGATACGCAGTATTTT,CASSTGLITDTQYF
TRBD1,TRBJ2-5,TRBV29-1,many,TGCAGCGTTGCTGGGACAGGGGAGACCCAGTACTTC,CSVAGTGETQYF
TRBD2,TRBJ2-1,TRBV20-1,few,TGCAGTGCTAGAGATGTAGCGGGAGGCAGTTCCTACAATGAGCAGTTCTTC,CSARDVAGGSSYNEQFF
TRBD1,TRBJ1-5,TRBV12-3/TRBV12-4,few,TGTGCCAGCAGTTGGGACAGGGTACGGCCCCAGCATTTT,CASSWDRVRPQHF
.,TRBJ2-2,TRBV7-7,many,TGTGCTAGCAGCCCTAGACAGGCGAACACCGGGGAGCTGTTTTTT,CASSPRQANTGELFF
.,TRBJ2-3,TRBV7-8,.,TGTGCCACCACGGGGACCCCTGGGATGGATACGCAGTATTTT,CATTGTPGMDTQYF
.,TRBJ2-7,TRBV4-1,.,TGCGCCAGCAGCCAACCAGTCCAGGCTAGCGTAACCTACGAGCAGTACTTC,CASSQPVQASVTYEQYF
TRBD2,TRBJ2-7,TRBV27,.,TGTGCCAGCGGACTAGCGGGGACCTACGAGCAGTACTTC,CASGLAGTYEQYF
.,TRBJ1-1,TRBV24-1,many,TGTGCCACCAGTGGCATTAGGGGGAACACTGAAGCTTTCTTT,CATSGIRGNTEAFF
TRBD2,TRBJ2-1,TRBV7-2,many,TGTGCCAGCAGCGTACTAGCGGGACGCTACAATGAGCAGTTCTTC,CASSVLAGRYNEQFF
.,TRBJ2-5,TRBV24-1,many,TGTGCCACCAGTGATTTCCGGGAGACCCAGTACTTC,CATSDFRETQYF
.,TRBJ2-3,TRBV5-1,many,TGCGCCAGCAGCTTTTCACTCGGGGGCACAGATACGCAGTATTTT,CASSFSLGGTDTQYF
.,TRBJ2-4,TRBV10-3,few,TGTGCCATCAGTGAATATGACGGGGCATACATTCAGTACTTC,CAISEYDGAYIQYF
.,TRBJ2-3,TRBV24-1,.,TGTGCCACCAGTGACTTTACTAGGTCGGGCACAGATACGCAGTATTTT,CATSDFTRSGTDTQYF
.,TRBJ2-1,TRBV23-1,few,TGCGCCGCATTCTTCTTGAACTTAAACTCCTACAATGAGCAGTTCTTC,CAAFFLNLNSYNEQFF
TRBD2,TRBJ2-3,TRBV5-1,few,TGCGCCAGCAGCCCCGGGACTAGCAGCAACACAGATACGCAGTATTTT,CASSPGTSSNTDTQYF
.,TRBJ2-3,TRBV2,.,TGTGCTACACCAAGAGGATCAGATACGCAGTATTTT,CATPRGSDTQYF
.,TRBJ1-1,TRBV6-2/TRBV6-3,few,TGTGCCAGCAGTCTACACCCTGGGACAACGAAACACACTGAAGCTTTCTTT,CASSLHPGTTKHTEAFF
.,TRBJ1-1,TRBV12-3/TRBV12-4,few,TGTGCCAGCAGCTGGGGTCAGGGAGTGAACACTGAAGCTTTCTTT,CASSWGQGVNTEAFF
TRBD2,TRBJ2-1,TRBV6-1,.,TGTGCCAGCAGCTTAGCGGGGGGGAGGTGGTTCTTC,CASSLAGGRWFF
TRBD2,TRBJ2-3,TRBV5-5,few,TGTGCCAGCAGCTTCCCCGCTACAGCTAGCGGGAGGACCGGCACAGATACGCAGTATTTT,CASSFPATASGRTGTDTQYF
.,TRBJ1-1,TRBV6-5,few,TGTGCCAGCAGTTACTCGATGGGTGAAGCTTTCTTT,CASSYSMGEAFF
.,TRBJ2-7,TRBV15,few,TGTGCCACCAGCTATGACGGTGACTACGAGCAGTACTTC,CATSYDGDYEQYF
.,TRBJ2-1,TRBV11-3,.,TGTGCCAGCAGCCTAGAGGGTTTGGGTCTATACAATGAGCAGTTCTTC,CASSLEGLGLYNEQFF
TRBD2,TRBJ2-1,TRBV7-3,many,TGTGCCAGCAGCCAGGGACTAGCGACCTACAATGAGCAGTTCTTC,CASSQGLATYNEQFF
TRBD1,TRBJ1-6,TRBV10-2,many,TGCGCCAGCAGCCCGGGACAGGGGAATTCACCCCTCCACTTT,CASSPGQGNSPLHF
.,TRBJ1-1,TRBV7-6,.,TGTGCCAGCAGCTTAGCCAGGGTACAGACTGAAGCTTTCTTT,CASSLARVQTEAFF
.,TRBJ1-5,TRBV3-1,few,TGTGCCAGCAGCCAAGGAGGTGGACAGCCCCAGCATTTT,CASSQGGGQPQHF
.,TRBJ1-3,TRBV4-2,few,TGTGCCAGCAGCCAAGATCCGGGCACTCTGGGGAACACCATATATTTT,CASSQDPGTLGNTIYF
.,TRBJ2-1,TRBV5-1,few,TGCGCCAGCACCTTGCGGAAGAACTCCTACAATGAGCAGTTCTTC,CASTLRKNSYNEQFF
TRBD2,TRBJ2-1,TRBV25-1,few,TGTGCCAGCAGTGGGCGAACCGGGACTAGCTCCTACAATGAGCAGTTCTTC,CASSGRTGTSSYNEQFF
.,TRBJ2-5,TRBV7-2,few,TGTGCCAGCAGCTTTGACTATCGAGAGACCCAGTACTTC,CASSFDYRETQYF
TRBD2,TRBJ2-5,TRBV5-6,few,TGTGCCAGCAGCTTCCCTAAGCGGGAGTTGGAGACCCAGTACTTC,CASSFPKRELETQYF
.,TRBJ1-4,TRBV5-1,.,TGCGCCAGCAGTTCGACTAGCACTAATGAAAAACTGTTTTTT,CASSSTSTNEKLFF
.,TRBJ2-1,TRBV14,many,TGTGCCAGCAGCCCTTTACTAGCTCCCAATGAGCAGTTCTTC,CASSPLLAPNEQFF
TRBD2,TRBJ2-2,TRBV7-8,.,TGTGCCAGCAGCTTAGAAGGAGCGGGAACGGACGGGGAGCTGTTTTTT,CASSLEGAGTDGELFF
.,TRBJ1-2,TRBV12-3/TRBV12-4,.,TGTGCCAGCAGTAGGACAGACATCTATGGCTACACCTTC,CASSRTDIYGYTF
TRBD1,TRBJ1-5,TRBV6-5,many,TGTGCCAGCAGGGGACAGGGTGGACAGCCCCAGCATTTT,CASRGQGGQPQHF
.,TRBJ1-1,TRBV20-1,.,TGCAGTGCTAGAGAGGACAAGGGCTATACTGAAGCTTTCTTT,CSAREDKGYTEAFF
TRBD1,TRBJ2-3,TRBV29-1,.,TGCAGCTCAGGGGGCCGGGGAGATACGCAGTATTTT,CSSGGRGDTQYF
.,TRBJ2-1,TRBV25-1,many,TGTGCCAGCAGTGGACGGGAGTACCGCAATGAGCAGTTCTTC,CASSGREYRNEQFF